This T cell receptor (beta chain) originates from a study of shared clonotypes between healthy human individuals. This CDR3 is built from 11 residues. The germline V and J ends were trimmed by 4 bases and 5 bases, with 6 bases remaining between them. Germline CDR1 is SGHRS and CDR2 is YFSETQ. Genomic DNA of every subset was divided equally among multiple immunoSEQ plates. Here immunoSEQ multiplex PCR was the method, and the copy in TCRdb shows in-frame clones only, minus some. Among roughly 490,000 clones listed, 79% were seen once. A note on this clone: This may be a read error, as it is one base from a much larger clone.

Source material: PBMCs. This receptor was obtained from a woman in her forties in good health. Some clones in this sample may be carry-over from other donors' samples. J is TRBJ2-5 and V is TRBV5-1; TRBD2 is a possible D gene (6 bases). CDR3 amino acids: CASSGGETQYF. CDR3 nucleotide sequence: TGCGCCAGCAGCGGGGGGGAGACCCAGTACTTC.